This TCR beta chain was profiled in a study of cytomegalovirus exposure and HLA in healthy donors. Whole-study findings and limits: According to the study, roughly 160 TCR beta chains were cytomegalovirus-associated. In vitro, a few CMV-associated chains proved specific for CMV antigens. A subsequent analysis found that TCR clusters from the first cohort also tended to co-occur in the roughly 120 validation repertoires, with around 94% of cluster scores above 0.

Profiled with immunoSEQ multiplex PCR; TCRdb holds only in-frame clones, not every one. In the table there are about 150,000 clones, 87% of which are singletons. The CDR3 runs 14 residues. Germline V gene data show CDR1 as SNHLY and CDR2 as FYNNEI. V gave up 11 bases and J gave up 2 bases; unmatched junction bases: 9. In its sample, this clone was seen once. Its specificity is not known. The specimen was PBMCs. This receptor was identified in a man aged 18-30 years in good health and CMV-seropositive. The genes are TRBV2 and TRBJ2-5; 9 nucleotides match TRBD1. CDR3 sequence (DNA): TGTGCCGGGGGACAGGGTCTGGTACAAGAGACCCAGTACTTC. Protein: CAGGQGLVQETQYF.